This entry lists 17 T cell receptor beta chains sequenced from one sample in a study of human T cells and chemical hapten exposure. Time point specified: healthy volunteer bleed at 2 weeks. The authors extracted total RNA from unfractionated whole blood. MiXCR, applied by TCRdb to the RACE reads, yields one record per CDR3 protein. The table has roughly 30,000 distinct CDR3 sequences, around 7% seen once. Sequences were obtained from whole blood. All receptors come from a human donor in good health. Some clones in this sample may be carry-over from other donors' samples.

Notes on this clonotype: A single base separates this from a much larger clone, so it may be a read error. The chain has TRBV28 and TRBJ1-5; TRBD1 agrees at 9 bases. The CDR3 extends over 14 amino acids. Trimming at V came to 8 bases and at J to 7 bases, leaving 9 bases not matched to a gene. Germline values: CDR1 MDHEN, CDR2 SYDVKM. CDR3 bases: TGTGCCAGCGCAGACGGGACAGGGAAACAGCCCCAGCATTTT. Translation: CASADGTGKQPQHF.

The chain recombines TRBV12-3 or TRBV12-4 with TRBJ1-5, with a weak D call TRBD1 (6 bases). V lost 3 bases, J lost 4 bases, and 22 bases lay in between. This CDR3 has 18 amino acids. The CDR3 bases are TGTGCCAGCAGTTTGTCTTCAGGGGATTTTTCCCCAAATCAGCCCCAGCATTTT. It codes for CASSLSSGDFSPNQPQHF.

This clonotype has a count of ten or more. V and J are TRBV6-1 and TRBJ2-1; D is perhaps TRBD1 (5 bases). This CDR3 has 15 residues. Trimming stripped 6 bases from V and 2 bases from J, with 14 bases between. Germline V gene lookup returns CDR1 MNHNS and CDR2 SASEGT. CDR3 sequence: CASSEQGPAYNEQFF. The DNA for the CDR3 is TGTGCCAGCAGCGAGCAGGGCCCGGCCTACAATGAGCAGTTCTTC.

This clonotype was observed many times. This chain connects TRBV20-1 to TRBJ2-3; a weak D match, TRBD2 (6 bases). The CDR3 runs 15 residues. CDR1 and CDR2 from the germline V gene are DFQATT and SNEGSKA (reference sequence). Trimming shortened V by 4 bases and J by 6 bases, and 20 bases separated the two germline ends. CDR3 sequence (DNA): TGCAGTGCTACATTTCTCATTTTGCGGGGTGATACGCAGTATTTT. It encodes CSATFLILRGDTQYF.

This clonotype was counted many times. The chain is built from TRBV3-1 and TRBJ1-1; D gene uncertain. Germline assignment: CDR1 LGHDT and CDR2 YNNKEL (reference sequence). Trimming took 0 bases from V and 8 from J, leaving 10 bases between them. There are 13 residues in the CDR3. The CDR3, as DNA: TGTGCCAGCAGCCAAGACGGTCGGGAAGAAGCTTTCTTT. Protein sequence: CASSQDGREEAFF.

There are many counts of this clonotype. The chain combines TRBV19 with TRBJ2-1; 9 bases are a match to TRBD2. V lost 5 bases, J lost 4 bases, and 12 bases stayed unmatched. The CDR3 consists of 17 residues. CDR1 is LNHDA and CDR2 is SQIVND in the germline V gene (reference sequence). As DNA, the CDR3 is TGTGCCAGTAGTCCCCTAGAGGCGGGAGGGTGTTACAATGAGCAGTTCTTC. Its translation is CASSPLEAGGCYNEQFF.

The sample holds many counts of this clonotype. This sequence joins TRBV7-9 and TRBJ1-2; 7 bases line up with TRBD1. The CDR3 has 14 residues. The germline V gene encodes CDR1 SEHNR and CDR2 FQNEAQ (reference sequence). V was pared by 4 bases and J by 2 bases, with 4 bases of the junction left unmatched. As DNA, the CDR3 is TGTGCCAGCAGCTCCCGGACAGGAAACTATGGCTACACCTTC. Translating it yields CASSSRTGNYGYTF.

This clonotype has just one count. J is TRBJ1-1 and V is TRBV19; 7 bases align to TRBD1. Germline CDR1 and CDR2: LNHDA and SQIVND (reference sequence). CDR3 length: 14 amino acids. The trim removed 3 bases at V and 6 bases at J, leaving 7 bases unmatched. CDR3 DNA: TGTGCCAGTAGTATTTGGGGGCAGGGGGCTGAAGCTTTCTTT. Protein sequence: CASSIWGQGAEAFF.

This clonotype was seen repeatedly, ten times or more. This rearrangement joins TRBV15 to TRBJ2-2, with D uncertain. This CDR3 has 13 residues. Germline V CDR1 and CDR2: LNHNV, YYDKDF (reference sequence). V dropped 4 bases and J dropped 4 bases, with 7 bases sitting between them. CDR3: CATSTETTGELFF. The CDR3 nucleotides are TGTGCCACCAGCACCGAGACCACCGGGGAGCTGTTTTTT.

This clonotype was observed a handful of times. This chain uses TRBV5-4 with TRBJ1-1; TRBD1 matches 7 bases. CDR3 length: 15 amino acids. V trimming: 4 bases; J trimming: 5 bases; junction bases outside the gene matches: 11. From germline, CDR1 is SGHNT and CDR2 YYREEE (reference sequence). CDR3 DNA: TGTGCCAGCAGCCAGTGGGACAGACGATTAACTGAAGCTTTCTTT. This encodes CASSQWDRRLTEAFF.

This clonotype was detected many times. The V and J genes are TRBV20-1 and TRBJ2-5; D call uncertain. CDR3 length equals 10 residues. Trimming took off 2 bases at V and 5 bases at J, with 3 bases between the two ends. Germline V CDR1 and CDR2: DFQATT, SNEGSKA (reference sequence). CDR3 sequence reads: CSARHETQYF. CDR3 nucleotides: TGCAGTGCTAGACACGAGACCCAGTACTTC.

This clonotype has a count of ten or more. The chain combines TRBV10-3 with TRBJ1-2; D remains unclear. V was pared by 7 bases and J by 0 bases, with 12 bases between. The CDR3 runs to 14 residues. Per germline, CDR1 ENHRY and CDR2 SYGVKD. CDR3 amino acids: CAINPDGTNYGYTF. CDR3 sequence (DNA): TGTGCCATCAACCCGGACGGCACTAACTATGGCTACACCTTC.

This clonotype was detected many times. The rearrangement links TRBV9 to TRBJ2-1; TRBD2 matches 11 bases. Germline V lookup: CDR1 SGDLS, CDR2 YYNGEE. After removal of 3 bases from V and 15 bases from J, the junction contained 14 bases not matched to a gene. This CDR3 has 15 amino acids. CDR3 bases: TGTGCCAGCAGCGAAGTAGCGGGAGGGCAGGCCAATTCGTTCTTC. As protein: CASSEVAGGQANSFF.

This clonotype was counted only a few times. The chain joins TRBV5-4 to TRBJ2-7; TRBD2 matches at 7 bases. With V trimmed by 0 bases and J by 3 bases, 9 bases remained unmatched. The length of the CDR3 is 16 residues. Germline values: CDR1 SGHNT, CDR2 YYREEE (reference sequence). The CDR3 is CASSLEGRDRNYEQYF. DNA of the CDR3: TGTGCCAGCAGCTTGGAAGGGAGGGACCGGAACTACGAGCAGTACTTC.

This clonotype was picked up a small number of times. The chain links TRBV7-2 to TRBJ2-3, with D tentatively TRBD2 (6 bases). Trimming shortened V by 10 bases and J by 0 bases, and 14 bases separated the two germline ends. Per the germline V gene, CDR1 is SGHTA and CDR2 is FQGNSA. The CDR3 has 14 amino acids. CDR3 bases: TGTGCCACCCGGGGCGGGGTTAGCACAGATACGCAGTATTTT. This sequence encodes CATRGGVSTDTQYF.

CDR3 coding DNA: TGTGCCAGCAGTCGTAGAGGACAGGGGGGAACTGGGGCCAACGTCCTGACTTTC. Its translation is CASSRRGQGGTGANVLTF. The rearrangement joins TRBV7-2 to TRBJ2-6, with 10 bases fitting TRBD1. This CDR3 has 18 residues. V was pared by 6 bases and J by 2 bases, with 10 bases of the junction left unmatched. Germline V lookup: CDR1 SGHTA, CDR2 FQGNSA.

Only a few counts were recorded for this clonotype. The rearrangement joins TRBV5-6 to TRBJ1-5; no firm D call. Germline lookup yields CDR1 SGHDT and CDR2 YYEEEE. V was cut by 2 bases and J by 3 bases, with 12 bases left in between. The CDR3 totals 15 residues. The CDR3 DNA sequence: TGTGCCAGCAGCTTTGACGGGAACCTCAATCAGCCCCAGCATTTT. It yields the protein CASSFDGNLNQPQHF.